The TCR beta chain under discussion was sequenced for a study of blood T cell repertoires in COVID-19. Study-wide context: The United States, Italy and Spain provided the acute and convalescent COVID-19 samples. Sample material is recorded as cDNA or gDNA derived from T cells, B-cell-depleted T cells, or PBMCs.

As handled by the study authors: Amplification of reference gene primers was used by the study to estimate nucleated cell counts. TCRdb's table, derived via immunoSEQ multiplex PCR, lists solely in-frame clones and lacks some. The V and J calls and clone size come from that table; D and trimming were worked out from the DNA. The data contain under 40,000 clones, 93% of them singletons. The CDR3 runs 17 residues. With 5 bases clipped from V and 1 base from J, the junction kept 10 bases outside the gene matches. The V gene's germline CDR1 is MDHEN and CDR2 SYDVKM. V is TRBV28 and J is TRBJ2-2, with 7 bases that match TRBD1. The sample comprised peripheral blood. The clonotype originates from a human donor in a cohort sampled during active COVID-19. The CDR3 DNA is TGTGCCAGCAGTCAAAATATAGGGACAGAGAACACCGGGGAGCTGTTTTTT. Its translation: CASSQNIGTENTGELFF. Full variable domain (remainder filled in from reference TRBV28 and TRBJ2-2): DVKVTQSSRYLVKRTGEKVFLECVQDMDHENMFWYRQDPGLGLRLIYFSYDVKMKEKGDIPEGYSVSREKKERFSLILESASTNQTSMYLCASSQNIGTENTGELFFGEGSRLTVL.